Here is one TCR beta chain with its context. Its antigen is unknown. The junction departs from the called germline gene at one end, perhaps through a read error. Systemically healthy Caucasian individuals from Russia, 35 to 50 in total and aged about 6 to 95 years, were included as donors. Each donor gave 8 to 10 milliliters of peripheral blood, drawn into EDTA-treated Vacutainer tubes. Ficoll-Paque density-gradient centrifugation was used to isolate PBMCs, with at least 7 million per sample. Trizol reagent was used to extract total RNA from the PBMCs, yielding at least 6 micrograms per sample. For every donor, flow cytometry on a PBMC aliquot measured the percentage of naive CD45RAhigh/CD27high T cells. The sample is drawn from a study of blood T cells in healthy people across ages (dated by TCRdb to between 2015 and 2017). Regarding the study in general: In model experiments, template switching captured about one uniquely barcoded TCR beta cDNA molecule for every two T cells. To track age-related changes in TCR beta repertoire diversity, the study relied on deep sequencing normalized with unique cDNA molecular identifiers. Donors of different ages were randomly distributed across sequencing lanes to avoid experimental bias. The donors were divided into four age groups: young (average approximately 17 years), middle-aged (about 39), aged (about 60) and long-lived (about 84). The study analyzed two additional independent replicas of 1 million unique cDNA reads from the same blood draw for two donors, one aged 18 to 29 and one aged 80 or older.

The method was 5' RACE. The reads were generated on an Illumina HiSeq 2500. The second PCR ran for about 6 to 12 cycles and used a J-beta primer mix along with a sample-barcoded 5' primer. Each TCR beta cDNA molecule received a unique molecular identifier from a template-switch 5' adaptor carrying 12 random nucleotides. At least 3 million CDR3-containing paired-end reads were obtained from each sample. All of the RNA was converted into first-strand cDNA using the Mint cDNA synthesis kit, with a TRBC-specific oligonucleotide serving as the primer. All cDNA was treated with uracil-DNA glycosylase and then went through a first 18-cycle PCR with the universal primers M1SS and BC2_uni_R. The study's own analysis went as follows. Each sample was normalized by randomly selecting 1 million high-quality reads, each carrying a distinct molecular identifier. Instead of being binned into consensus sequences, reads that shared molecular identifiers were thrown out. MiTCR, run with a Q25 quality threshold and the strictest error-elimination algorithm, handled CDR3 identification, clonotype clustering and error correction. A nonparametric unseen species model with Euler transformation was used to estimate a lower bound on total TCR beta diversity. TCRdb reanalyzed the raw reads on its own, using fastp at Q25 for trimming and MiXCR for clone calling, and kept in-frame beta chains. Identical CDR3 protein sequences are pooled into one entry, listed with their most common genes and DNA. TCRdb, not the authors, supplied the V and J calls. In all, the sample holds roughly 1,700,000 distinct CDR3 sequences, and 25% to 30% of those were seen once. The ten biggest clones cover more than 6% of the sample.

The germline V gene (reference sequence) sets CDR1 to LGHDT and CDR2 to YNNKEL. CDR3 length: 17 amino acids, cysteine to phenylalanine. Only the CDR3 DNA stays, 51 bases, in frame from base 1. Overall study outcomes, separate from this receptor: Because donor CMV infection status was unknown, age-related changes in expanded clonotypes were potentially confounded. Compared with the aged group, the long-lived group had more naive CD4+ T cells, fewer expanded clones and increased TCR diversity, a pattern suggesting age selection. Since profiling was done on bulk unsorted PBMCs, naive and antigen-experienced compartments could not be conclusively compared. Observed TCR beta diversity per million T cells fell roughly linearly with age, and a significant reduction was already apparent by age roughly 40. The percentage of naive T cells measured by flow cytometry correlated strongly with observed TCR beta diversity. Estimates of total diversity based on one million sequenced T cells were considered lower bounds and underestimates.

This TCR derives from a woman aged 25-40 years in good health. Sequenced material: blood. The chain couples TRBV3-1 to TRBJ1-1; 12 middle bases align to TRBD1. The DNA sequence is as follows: TGTGCCAGCGGCCACCGGGACAGGGGGCTAACGAACACTGAAGCTTTCTTT. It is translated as CASGHRDRGLTNTEAFF.